Each of the 22 T cell receptor beta chains below was sequenced from the same sample in a study of cytomegalovirus exposure and HLA in healthy donors. Use of 60 Vbeta and 13 Jbeta primers characterized the PCR. The protocol was immunoSEQ multiplex PCR, while the TCRdb copy is restricted to in-frame clones and leaves out a portion. The table has about 190,000 clones, approximately 80% seen once. Input material: PBMCs. The receptors come from a woman aged 25 to 39 in good health and CMV-seropositive.

The count of this clone is one. The chain combines TRBV4-2 with TRBJ2-1; 9 nucleotides agree with TRBD2. Trimming removed 0 bases from V and 4 bases from J; junction bases left unmatched: 4. Germline V lookup: CDR1 LGHNA, CDR2 YNFKEQ. The CDR3 spans 16 residues. The chain's CDR3 is CASSQEISGRYNEQFF. CDR3 coding DNA: TGTGCCAGCAGCCAAGAGATCAGCGGGAGGTACAATGAGCAGTTCTTC.

The chain combines TRBV5-1 with TRBJ1-2; D uncertain. Per germline, CDR1 SGHRS and CDR2 YFSETQ. The CDR3 runs 14 residues. Trimming pared 0 bases from V and 6 bases from J, leaving 12 bases between. The chain's CDR3 is CASSLVSGLNGYTF. For the CDR3, the DNA is TGCGCCAGCAGCTTGGTTTCTGGCCTGAATGGCTACACCTTC. The full variable domain, in which reference TRBV5-1 and TRBJ1-2 provide the parts outside the CDR3, is KAGVTQTPRYLIKTRGQQVTLSCSPISGHRSVSWYQQTPGQGLQFLFEYFSETQRNKGNFPGRFSGRQFSNSRSEMNVSTLELGDSALYLCASSLVSGLNGYTFGSGTRLTVV.

The chain employs TRBV6-1 and TRBJ2-5, with TRBD2 matching over 13 bases. Matching the DNA end better, TRBJ2-7 makes the J call doubtful. CDR1 is MNHNS and CDR2 is SASEGT in the germline V gene. The CDR3 extends over 14 amino acids. CDR3: CASSRTSGSYEQYF. The CDR3 DNA reads TGTGCCAGCAGCCGGACTAGCGGGAGCTACGAGCAGTACTTC.

This clone was counted between two and nine times. The chain carries TRBV28 and TRBJ1-2; weak D call: TRBD1 (6 bases). V was shortened by 5 bases and J by 6 bases, with 19 bases between the two germline ends. The CDR3 consists of 15 residues. Germline V lookup: CDR1 MDHEN, CDR2 SYDVKM. CDR3 amino acids: CASSVTGSGGDGYTF. The CDR3 DNA is TGTGCCAGCAGTGTAACCGGGAGCGGGGGCGATGGCTACACCTTC.

The chain combines TRBV19 with TRBJ1-1; D unresolved. Germline assignment: CDR1 LNHDA and CDR2 SQIVND (reference sequence). Trimming pared 3 bases from V and 0 bases from J, leaving 14 bases between. The CDR3 runs 16 residues. The CDR3 nucleotides read TGTGCCAGTAGTATGGGGATTGGGAGGATGAACACTGAAGCTTTCTTT. It translates to CASSMGIGRMNTEAFF. Drawing the rest from reference TRBV19 and TRBJ1-1, the complete variable domain is DGGITQSPKYLFRKEGQNVTLSCEQNLNHDAMYWYRQDPGQGLRLIYYSQIVNDFQKGDIAEGYSVSREKKESFPLTVTSAQKNPTAFYLCASSMGIGRMNTEAFFGQGTRLTVV.

The rearrangement links TRBV5-8 to TRBJ2-3; D might be TRBD2 (7 bases). The CDR3 runs to 15 residues. Germline V gene lookup returns CDR1 SGHTS and CDR2 YDEGEE. Trimming shortened V by 7 bases and J by 6 bases, and 21 bases separated the two germline ends. The CDR3 nucleotides read TGTGCCAGCCCAACGAGGGGGGGTCTGGTGGATACGCAGTATTTT. Translation gives CASPTRGGLVDTQYF.

V and J are TRBV10-3 and TRBJ1-1; D is unclear. There are 11 residues in the CDR3. From germline, CDR1 is ENHRY and CDR2 SYGVKD. V lost 8 bases to trimming and J lost 3 bases, with 7 bases between them. The CDR3 loop is CAIGEDTEAFF. For the CDR3, the DNA is TGTGCCATCGGAGAGGACACTGAAGCTTTCTTT.

This clone was counted a few times. The chain couples TRBV7-9 to TRBJ1-1; 9 nucleotides align to TRBD1. Germline loops: CDR1 SEHNR, CDR2 FQNEAQ (reference sequence). The CDR3 extends over 15 amino acids. V shed 5 bases, J shed 5 bases, and the junction held 9 bases outside the gene matches. The CDR3 region has the DNA TGTGCCAGCAGCCCGGACAGGGGAAGACAAACTGAAGCTTTCTTT. Its protein product is CASSPDRGRQTEAFF.

This clone was picked up a small number of times. The chain joins TRBV19 to TRBJ2-3; maybe TRBD1 (6 bases). V lost 1 base to trimming and J lost 2 bases, with 10 bases between them. The CDR3 spans 15 residues. The V gene's germline CDR1 is LNHDA and CDR2 SQIVND (reference sequence). The CDR3 region has the DNA TGTGCCAGTAGTATAGGCCAGGGGTACACAGATACGCAGTATTTT. This codes for CASSIGQGYTDTQYF.

This clone was seen a handful of times. The chain joins TRBV9 to TRBJ1-5; D is unclear. This CDR3 contains 15 residues. The V and J ends lost 4 bases and 5 bases respectively, with 16 bases between them. The germline CDR1 and CDR2 sequences are SGDLS and YYNGEE. CDR3 loop: CASSPLGDHDQPQHF. CDR3 in DNA: TGTGCCAGCAGCCCCCTCGGGGATCATGATCAGCCCCAGCATTTT.

This clone came up a few times. CDR3 sequence reads: CASSLVGGGTNQPQHF. The CDR3 nucleotides are TGTGCCAGCAGCTTGGTCGGTGGCGGAACCAATCAGCCCCAGCATTTT. The rearrangement joins TRBV5-6 to TRBJ1-5; D unclear. V dropped 0 bases and J dropped 3 bases, with 13 bases sitting between them. CDR3 length equals 16 residues. CDR1 and CDR2 (germline): SGHDT, YYEEEE.

The chain is built from TRBV7-9 and TRBJ1-1, with unresolved D. Trimming removed 6 bases at V and 4 bases at J, with 15 bases between. The V gene's germline CDR1 is SEHNR and CDR2 FQNEAQ (reference sequence). This CDR3 spans 14 amino acids. The CDR3 protein is CASRGRRESTEAFF. The CDR3 nucleotides read TGTGCCAGCAGGGGTAGGAGGGAGAGCACTGAAGCTTTCTTT.

The chain couples TRBV4-1 to TRBJ2-1; D is unresolved. CDR1 is MGHRA and CDR2 is YSYEKL in the germline V gene. V lost 0 bases, J lost 6 bases, and 6 bases lay in between. CDR3 length: 13 amino acids. The CDR3 bases are TGCGCCAGCAGCCAAGATCGTTCCAATGAGCAGTTCTTC. Its translation is CASSQDRSNEQFF.

This chain joins TRBV5-1 and TRBJ1-3; D remains unclear. Germline CDR1 SGHRS, CDR2 YFSETQ. V was cut by 0 bases and J by 0 bases, with 16 bases left in between. The CDR3 consists of 18 residues. The CDR3: CASSLVVGAGSSGNTIYF. The CDR3, as DNA: TGCGCCAGCAGCTTGGTAGTCGGAGCGGGGAGCTCTGGAAACACCATATATTTT. The complete variable domain, with remaining parts taken from reference TRBV5-1 and TRBJ1-3, reads KAGVTQTPRYLIKTRGQQVTLSCSPISGHRSVSWYQQTPGQGLQFLFEYFSETQRNKGNFPGRFSGRQFSNSRSEMNVSTLELGDSALYLCASSLVVGAGSSGNTIYFGEGSWLTVV.

The V call is TRBV6-6, the J call TRBJ1-2, with 8 bases matching TRBD1. The CDR3 runs to 13 residues. V dropped 5 bases and J dropped 8; count of bases not matched to a gene: 7. The germline gives CDR1 MNHNY, CDR2 SVGAGI (reference sequence). CDR3 sequence reads: CASSKTGAGGYTF. CDR3 nucleotides: TGTGCCAGCAGTAAGACAGGGGCAGGGGGCTACACCTTC.

The rearrangement uses TRBV27 and TRBJ2-1; 7 positions agree with TRBD1. Germline V lookup: CDR1 MNHEY, CDR2 SMNVEV (reference sequence). Trimming removed 5 bases from V and 4 bases from J; junction bases left unmatched: 8. CDR3 length: 15 amino acids. In DNA, the CDR3 is TGTGCCAGCAGTAAGACAGGGCCTAGATACAATGAGCAGTTCTTC. This encodes CASSKTGPRYNEQFF.

The rearrangement joins TRBV6-1 to TRBJ2-7, with 7 bases identical to TRBD1. This CDR3 is built from 14 residues. CDR1 MNHNS and CDR2 SASEGT come from the germline V gene. V dropped 7 bases and J dropped 6; count of bases not matched to a gene: 12. CDR3 region: CASTAGTDLVEQYF. CDR3 DNA sequence: TGTGCCAGCACGGCCGGGACAGATCTCGTCGAGCAGTACTTC.

The rearrangement links TRBV5-4 to TRBJ2-7; 10 positions match TRBD2. Germline V lookup: CDR1 SGHNT, CDR2 YYREEE (reference sequence). The CDR3 totals 13 residues. V lost 4 bases to trimming and J lost 6 bases; unmatched junction nucleotides: 4. The CDR3 reads CASSPWTSGEQYF. In DNA form, the CDR3 reads TGTGCCAGCAGCCCTTGGACTAGCGGCGAGCAGTACTTC.

This clone was picked up a small number of times. This rearrangement joins TRBV9 to TRBJ1-2, with 12 nucleotides matching TRBD1. Germline assignment: CDR1 SGDLS and CDR2 YYNGEE. The V segment lost 2 bases and the J segment 4 bases; nucleotides outside the gene matches: 6. CDR3 length: 16 amino acids. Written as DNA, the CDR3 is TGTGCCAGCAGCGTGGGGACAGGGGGCGCGTCCTATGGCTACACCTTC. This encodes CASSVGTGGASYGYTF.

This clone occurred a few times. The chain is built from TRBV6-6 and TRBJ1-2, with D possibly being TRBD1 (6 bases). Germline CDR1 and CDR2: MNHNY and SVGAGI (reference sequence). The V and J ends lost 2 bases and 3 bases respectively, with 13 bases between them. This CDR3 contains 15 residues. The CDR3: CASSYPTGADYGYTF. In DNA, the CDR3 is TGTGCCAGCAGTTACCCGACAGGAGCCGACTATGGCTACACCTTC.

The chain links TRBV7-9 to TRBJ2-5; tentative D call: TRBD1 (6 bases). The CDR3 runs 15 residues. The germline gives CDR1 SEHNR, CDR2 FQNEAQ (reference sequence). V shed 5 bases and J shed 1 base, with 14 bases lying between them. CDR3 sequence: CASSATGQSQETQYF. The CDR3 DNA reads as TGTGCCAGCAGCGCCACTGGACAGTCCCAAGAGACCCAGTACTTC.

This chain uses TRBV19 with TRBJ2-7; a weak D match, TRBD2 (5 bases). V lost 3 bases and J lost 4, with 16 bases in between. The germline CDR1 and CDR2 sequences are LNHDA and SQIVND (reference sequence). CDR3 length: 15 amino acids. The CDR3 sequence is CASSIQEVGPYEQYF. The CDR3 DNA reads TGTGCCAGTAGTATCCAGGAGGTTGGTCCGTACGAGCAGTACTTC.